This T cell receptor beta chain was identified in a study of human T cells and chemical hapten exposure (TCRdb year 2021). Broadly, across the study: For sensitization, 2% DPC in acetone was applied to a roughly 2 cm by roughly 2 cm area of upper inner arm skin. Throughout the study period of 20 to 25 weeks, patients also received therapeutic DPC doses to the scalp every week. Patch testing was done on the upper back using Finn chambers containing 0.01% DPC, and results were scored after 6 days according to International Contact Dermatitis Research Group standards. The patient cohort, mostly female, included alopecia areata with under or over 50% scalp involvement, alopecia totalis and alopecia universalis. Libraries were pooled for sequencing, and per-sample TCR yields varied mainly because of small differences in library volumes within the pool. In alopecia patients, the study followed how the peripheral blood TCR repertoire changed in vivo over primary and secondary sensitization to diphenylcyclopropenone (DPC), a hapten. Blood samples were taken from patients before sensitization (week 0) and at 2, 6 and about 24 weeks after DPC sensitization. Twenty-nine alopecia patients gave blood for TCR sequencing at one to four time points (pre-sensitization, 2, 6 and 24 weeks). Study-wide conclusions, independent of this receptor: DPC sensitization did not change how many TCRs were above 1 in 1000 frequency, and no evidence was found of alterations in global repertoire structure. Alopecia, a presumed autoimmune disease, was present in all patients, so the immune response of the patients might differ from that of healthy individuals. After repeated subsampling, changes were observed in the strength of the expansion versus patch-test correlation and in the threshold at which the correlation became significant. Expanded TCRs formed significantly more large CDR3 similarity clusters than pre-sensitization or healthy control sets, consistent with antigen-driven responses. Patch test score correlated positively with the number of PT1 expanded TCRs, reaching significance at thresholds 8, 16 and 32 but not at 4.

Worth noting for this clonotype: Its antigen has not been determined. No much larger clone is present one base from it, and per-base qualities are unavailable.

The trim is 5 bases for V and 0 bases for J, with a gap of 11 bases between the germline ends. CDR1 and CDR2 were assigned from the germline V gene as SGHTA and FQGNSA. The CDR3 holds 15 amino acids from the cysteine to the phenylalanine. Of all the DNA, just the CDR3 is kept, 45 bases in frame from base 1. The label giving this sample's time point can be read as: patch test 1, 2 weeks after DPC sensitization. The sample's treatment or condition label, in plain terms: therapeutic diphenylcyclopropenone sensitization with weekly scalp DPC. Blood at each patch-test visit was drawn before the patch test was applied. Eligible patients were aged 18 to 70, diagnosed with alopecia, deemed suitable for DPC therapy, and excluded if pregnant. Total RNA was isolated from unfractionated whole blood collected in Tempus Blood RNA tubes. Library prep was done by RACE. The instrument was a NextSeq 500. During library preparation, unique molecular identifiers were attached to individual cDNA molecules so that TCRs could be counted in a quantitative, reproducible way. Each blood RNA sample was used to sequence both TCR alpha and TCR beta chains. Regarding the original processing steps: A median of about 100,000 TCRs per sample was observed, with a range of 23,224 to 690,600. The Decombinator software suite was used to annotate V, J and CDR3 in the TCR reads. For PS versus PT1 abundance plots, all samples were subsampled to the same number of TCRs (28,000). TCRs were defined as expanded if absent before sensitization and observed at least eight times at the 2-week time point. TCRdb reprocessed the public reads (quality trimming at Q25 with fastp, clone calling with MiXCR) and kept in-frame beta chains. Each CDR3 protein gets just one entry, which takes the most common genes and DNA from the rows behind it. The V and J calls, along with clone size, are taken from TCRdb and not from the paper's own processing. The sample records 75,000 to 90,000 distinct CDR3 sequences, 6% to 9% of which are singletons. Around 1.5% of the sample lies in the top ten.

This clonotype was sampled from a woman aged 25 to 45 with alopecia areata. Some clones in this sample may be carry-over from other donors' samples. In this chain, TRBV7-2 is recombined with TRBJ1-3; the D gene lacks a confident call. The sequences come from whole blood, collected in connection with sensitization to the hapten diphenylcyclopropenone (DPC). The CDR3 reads CASSPLGLSGNTIYF. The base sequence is TGTGCCAGCAGCCCTCTCGGCCTCTCTGGAAACACCATATATTTT.